This is a list of T cell receptor beta chains from one sample in a study of post-analysis software for immune sequencing data. TCRdb called the PCR reads again in MiXCR, with one record for every CDR3 protein. The data show about 760,000 distinct CDR3 sequences, less than 35% seen once. Material: blood. These receptors were taken from a girl under 18 with multiple sclerosis. CDR3s include the opening cysteine and the closing phenylalanine or tryptophan. Fields, in order: CDR3 protein, CDR3 DNA, D gene, clone size, V gene, J gene. The D gene is left open where the match is weak. Not every row has a clone size; where given, it reads once, few, many or a size class.

CASSKRGGTALYEQYF,TGTGCCAGCAGCAAAAGGGGTGGGACAGCTCTCTACGAGCAGTACTTC,.,few,TRBV21-1,TRBJ2-7
CATSRRQGGEQYF,TGTGCCACCAGCAGAAGACAGGGCGGCGAGCAGTACTTC,TRBD1,.,TRBV15,TRBJ2-7
CASSLDGHSYNEQFF,TGTGCCAGCAGCCTCGATGGCCACTCCTACAATGAGCAGTTCTTC,.,few,TRBV6-5,TRBJ2-1
CASSTGLPSYTDTQYF,TGCGCCAGCAGCACGGGACTCCCCAGTTACACAGATACGCAGTATTTT,.,.,TRBV5-1,TRBJ2-3
CASTPVGGTGRAKNIQYF,TGTGCCAGCACTCCGGTAGGCGGTACAGGGAGAGCCAAAAACATTCAGTACTTC,.,few,TRBV6-2/TRBV6-3,TRBJ2-4
CASSRGGPGNNEQYF,TGTGCCAGCAGCCGCGGGGGCCCGGGGAACAATGAGCAGTACTTC,.,.,TRBV6-5,TRBJ2-5
CASSLLPYEQYF,TGTGCCAGCAGCCTTTTGCCCTACGAGCAGTACTTC,.,.,TRBV7-2,TRBJ2-7
CATSDWGAGGSGTQYF,TGTGCCACCAGTGATTGGGGAGCGGGGGGCTCCGGGACGCAGTATTTT,TRBD2,few,TRBV24-1,TRBJ2-3
CASSQTRDNTEAFF,TGTGCCAGCAGTCAGACCCGGGACAACACTGAAGCTTTCTTT,.,.,TRBV27,TRBJ1-1
CSARDGTGKTGAQETQYF,TGCAGTGCTAGAGATGGGACCGGTAAAACGGGGGCCCAAGAGACCCAGTACTTC,.,.,TRBV20-1,TRBJ2-5
CSARPGLLRPQHF,TGCAGTGCTAGACCAGGACTGCTTCGGCCCCAGCATTTT,.,few,TRBV20-1,TRBJ1-5
CASSWGAGGPTDTQYF,TGCGCCAGCAGCTGGGGAGCGGGAGGGCCGACAGATACGCAGTATTTT,TRBD2,.,TRBV5-1,TRBJ2-3
CSSQQQGASTEAFF,TGCAGTAGCCAGCAACAGGGGGCTAGCACTGAAGCTTTCTTT,TRBD1,.,TRBV20-1,TRBJ1-1
CASSLLHSFTDTQYF,TGTGCCAGCAGTTTACTCCATTCTTTCACAGATACGCAGTATTTT,.,.,TRBV27,TRBJ2-3
CASSDRGPRGQFF,TGTGCCAGCAGTGATAGGGGGCCGCGAGGGCAGTTCTTC,TRBD1,.,TRBV2,TRBJ2-1
CASRVGQGAPDTQYF,TGTGCCAGCAGGGTAGGGCAGGGGGCCCCAGATACGCAGTATTTT,TRBD1,.,TRBV7-2,TRBJ2-3
CASSQDQWGGSPVGTDTQYF,TGCGCCAGCAGCCAGGACCAGTGGGGCGGATCCCCCGTGGGCACAGATACGCAGTATTTT,.,few,TRBV4-1,TRBJ2-3
CASSRIVPSGISYNEQFF,TGTGCCAGCAGCCGAATTGTCCCTAGCGGGATTTCCTACAATGAGCAGTTCTTC,TRBD2,few,TRBV27,TRBJ2-1
CAGSEKTGGATSGELFF,TGTGCCGGCAGTGAAAAAACAGGGGGCGCGACTAGCGGGGAGCTGTTTTTT,TRBD1,.,TRBV25-1,TRBJ2-2
CASKGQGPFGGEQYF,TGTGCCAGCAAGGGGCAGGGACCCTTCGGAGGCGAGCAGTACTTC,.,.,TRBV6-6,TRBJ2-7
CASSLSPKGYGYTF,TGTGCCAGCAGTTTATCTCCTAAAGGATATGGCTACACCTTC,.,few,TRBV27,TRBJ1-2
CASSEKPWTSGGPDTQYF,TGTGCCAGCAGTGAAAAGCCCTGGACTAGCGGGGGACCAGATACGCAGTATTTT,TRBD2,once,TRBV2,TRBJ2-3
CASSSDRADEQYF,TGTGCCAGCAGCTCTGACAGGGCGGACGAGCAGTACTTC,TRBD1,few,TRBV7-9,TRBJ2-7
CASSYLPGSRPLSNQPQHF,TGTGCCAGCAGTTACCTACCGGGTAGCCGGCCGTTGAGCAATCAGCCCCAGCATTTT,.,.,TRBV6-2/TRBV6-3,TRBJ1-5
CASTLLTRGLASTGELFF,TGTGCCAGCACTCTACTTACGCGGGGACTAGCGAGCACCGGGGAGCTGTTTTTT,TRBD2,few,TRBV12-3/TRBV12-4,TRBJ2-2
CASSYFGVNTEAFF,TGTGCCAGCAGTTACTTCGGGGTGAACACTGAAGCTTTCTTT,.,.,TRBV6-5,TRBJ1-1
CASSQKGVNTEAFF,TGTGCCAGCAGCCAAAAGGGAGTGAACACTGAAGCTTTCTTT,.,.,TRBV14,TRBJ1-1
CATSRDNGQAFF,TGTGCCACCAGCAGAGATAACGGACAAGCTTTCTTT,.,.,TRBV15,TRBJ1-1
CASSLAGRPGNEQYF,TGTGCCAGCAGCTTAGCTGGGCGACCGGGCAATGAGCAGTACTTC,.,.,TRBV5-4,TRBJ2-5
CASSPPLGVPYEQYF,TGTGCCAGCAGTCCCCCCCTGGGCGTCCCCTACGAGCAGTACTTC,.,.,TRBV6-5,TRBJ2-7
CASSKTAGYGYTF,TGTGCCAGCAGTAAGACGGCTGGCTATGGCTACACCTTC,.,.,TRBV6-6,TRBJ1-2
CASSPGHSYGYTF,TGCGCCAGCAGCCCCGGGCACTCCTATGGCTACACCTTC,.,.,TRBV5-1,TRBJ1-2
CSAALRDRGAETQYF,TGCAGTGCAGCACTCCGGGACAGGGGAGCGGAGACCCAGTACTTC,TRBD1,few,TRBV20-1,TRBJ2-5
CSGEGQGLDNEQFF,TGCAGCGGTGAAGGCCAGGGGTTAGACAATGAGCAGTTCTTC,.,.,TRBV29-1,TRBJ2-1
CASSPPGSTYNEQFF,TGTGCCAGCAGCCCCCCGGGCAGCACCTACAATGAGCAGTTCTTC,.,.,TRBV7-9,TRBJ2-1
CASNIVNTGELFF,TGTGCCAGCAACATTGTGAACACCGGGGAGCTGTTTTTT,.,.,TRBV12-3/TRBV12-4,TRBJ2-2
CASSSIPGQGRSDTQYF,TGCGCCAGCAGCTCCATTCCGGGACAGGGTCGGTCAGATACGCAGTATTTT,TRBD1,.,TRBV5-1,TRBJ2-3
CASRPTGGTGELFF,TGTGCCAGCAGGCCTACAGGGGGCACCGGGGAGCTGTTTTTT,TRBD1,.,TRBV28,TRBJ2-2
CSVEGISGSVNEQFF,TGCAGCGTTGAAGGGATTAGCGGGAGTGTAAATGAGCAGTTCTTC,TRBD2,few,TRBV29-1,TRBJ2-1
CASSSGTDQDGYTF,TGCGCCAGCAGCTCCGGGACAGATCAGGATGGCTACACCTTC,TRBD1,few,TRBV5-1,TRBJ1-2
CASSNRVDQETQYF,TGTGCCAGCAGTAACAGGGTTGACCAAGAGACCCAGTACTTC,.,many,TRBV28,TRBJ2-5
CSGWTTRGSETQYF,TGCAGTGGCTGGACTACTCGAGGGTCAGAGACCCAGTACTTC,.,.,TRBV20-1,TRBJ2-5
CASSLAPGQGNTEAFF,TGTGCCAGCAGCTTAGCCCCGGGACAGGGGAACACTGAAGCTTTCTTT,TRBD1,few,TRBV7-2,TRBJ1-1
CASSPSRGTYEQYF,TGTGCCAGCAGCCCATCCAGGGGCACCTACGAGCAGTACTTC,.,few,TRBV28,TRBJ2-7
CASTPTSGGVQETQYF,TGTGCCAGCACCCCAACTAGCGGGGGCGTCCAAGAGACCCAGTACTTC,TRBD2,.,TRBV28,TRBJ2-5
CASSPRRSNNEQFF,TGCGCCAGCAGCCCCCGTCGATCGAACAATGAGCAGTTCTTC,.,.,TRBV5-1,TRBJ2-1
CASSSDSLNEKLFF,TGCGCCAGCAGCTCGGACAGCCTTAATGAAAAACTGTTTTTT,.,.,TRBV5-1,TRBJ1-4
CASSAQTSSYNEQFF,TGTGCTAGCAGCGCTCAGACGAGCTCCTACAATGAGCAGTTCTTC,.,few,TRBV9,TRBJ2-1
CASSGGQGTEAFF,TGTGCCAGCAGCGGTGGACAGGGCACTGAAGCTTTCTTT,TRBD1,.,TRBV6-6,TRBJ1-1
CAIGDPGLAGGRGDTQYF,TGTGCCATCGGAGATCCGGGACTAGCGGGGGGGCGGGGAGATACGCAGTATTTT,TRBD2,.,TRBV10-3,TRBJ2-3
CAISQLAAEAVTQYF,TGTGCCATCAGTCAACTAGCCGCCGAGGCGGTTACGCAGTATTTT,.,few,TRBV10-3,TRBJ2-3
CASSQSGENIQYF,TGTGCCAGCAGCCAATCAGGGGAGAACATTCAGTACTTC,.,.,TRBV3-1,TRBJ2-4
CASSQAVWDNEQFF,TGCGCCAGCAGCCAAGCTGTATGGGACAATGAGCAGTTCTTC,.,.,TRBV4-3,TRBJ2-1